The next 4 T cell receptor beta chains were all read from a single sample in a study of blood T cell repertoires in COVID-19. Method: immunoSEQ multiplex PCR; TCRdb's copy keeps in-frame clones and lacks some. Of approximately 120,000 clones in the sample, about 82% were seen once. Sequenced input: peripheral blood. These receptors were collected from a human donor in a cohort sampled during active COVID-19.

The CDR3 here is CASSPSGDTEAFF. CDR3 in DNA: TGTGCCAGCTCACCATCAGGTGACACTGAAGCTTTCTTT. The chain is built from TRBV18 and TRBJ1-1; no definite D call. This CDR3 has 13 residues. V was trimmed by 2 bases and J by 3 bases, leaving 7 bases between them. Germline V gene data show CDR1 as KGHSH and CDR2 as LQKENI.

The rearrangement links TRBV5-5 to TRBJ2-6; no definite D call. V shed 4 bases and J shed 0 bases, with 14 bases lying between them. The V gene's germline CDR1 is SGHKS and CDR2 YYEKEE (reference sequence). The CDR3 contains 17 residues. CDR3: CASSTQAPSSGANVLTF. The CDR3 DNA sequence: TGTGCCAGCAGCACTCAGGCCCCGAGCTCTGGGGCCAACGTCCTGACTTTC.

The gene calls are TRBV5-1 and TRBJ2-2, with 7 bases aligning to TRBD2. Trimming took 3 bases from V and 7 from J; bases not matched to a gene: 9. The CDR3 is made up of 15 amino acids. Germline V gene sequence: CDR1 SGHRS, CDR2 YFSETQ. In DNA form, the CDR3 reads TGCGCCAGCAGCTACGAACTAGCGTCTGTCGGGGAGCTGTTTTTT. Its translation: CASSYELASVGELFF.

The J gene is TRBJ2-1, the V gene TRBV11-2; 10 bases align to TRBD2. Germline V lookup: CDR1 SGHAT, CDR2 FQNNGV. The V segment lost 2 bases and the J segment 7 bases; nucleotides outside the gene matches: 2. The CDR3 is made up of 14 amino acids. The CDR3 loop reads CASSLQLAGNEQFF. The CDR3 DNA reads as TGTGCCAGCAGCTTACAACTAGCGGGAAATGAGCAGTTCTTC.